Sequencing of this T cell receptor (beta chain) was carried out in a study of T-cell memory formation after mild COVID-19. A 5'RACE reaction primed in the constant segment made cDNA libraries of TCR alpha and TCR beta, and these carried sample barcodes and UMIs. TCRdb reprocessed the 5' RACE reads via MiXCR and lists one record per CDR3 protein. Counted here are over 120,000 distinct CDR3 sequences, roughly 24% occurring once; the ten biggest clones make up roughly a quarter. There are a few counts of this clonotype. Antigen specificity is unknown. Study-level points and caveats: Contracting CD4+ clones lay largely in CM and EM, with CD8+ ones residing in EMRA. Balance between CD4 and CD8 was seen in clones contracting day 15 to 85, and a CD4+ lean was seen in later expanders.

This clonotype was sampled from an adult woman who had mild COVID-19 (a few samples of this study predate the infection). Cell type and time point are not known. Sequenced sample: PBMCs or a T cell subset sorted from them (not recorded which).

The CDR3 here is CASSLRLAGAVMAYEQYF. DNA of the CDR3: TGTGCCAGCAGCCTGCGACTAGCGGGAGCGGTTATGGCCTACGAGCAGTACTTC. The chain is built from TRBV6-5 and TRBJ2-7, with 12 bases identical to TRBD2. CDR3 length: 18 amino acids. After removal of 6 bases from V and 2 bases from J, the junction contained 14 bases not matched to a gene. The germline V gene encodes CDR1 MNHEY and CDR2 SVGAGI.